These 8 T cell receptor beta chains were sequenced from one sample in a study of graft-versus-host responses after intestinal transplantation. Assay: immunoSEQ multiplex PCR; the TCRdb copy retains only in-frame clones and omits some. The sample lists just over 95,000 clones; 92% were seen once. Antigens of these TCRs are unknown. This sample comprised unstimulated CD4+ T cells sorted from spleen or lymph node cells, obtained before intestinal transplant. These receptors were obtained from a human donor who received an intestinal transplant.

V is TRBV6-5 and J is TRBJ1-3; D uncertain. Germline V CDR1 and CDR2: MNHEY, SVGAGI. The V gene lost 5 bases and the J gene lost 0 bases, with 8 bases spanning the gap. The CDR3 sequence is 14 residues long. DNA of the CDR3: TGTGCCAGCAGTGCAGGCCTCTCTGGAAACACCATATATTTT. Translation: CASSAGLSGNTIYF.

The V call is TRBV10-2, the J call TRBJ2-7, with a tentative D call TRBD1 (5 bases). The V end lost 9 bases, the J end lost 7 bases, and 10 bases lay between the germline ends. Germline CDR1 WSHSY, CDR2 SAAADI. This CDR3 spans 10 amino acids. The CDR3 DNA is TGCGCCAGGTCCCACAGGGAGCAGTACTTC. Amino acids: CARSHREQYF.

The CDR3 sequence: CASTGQSYGYTF. The CDR3 DNA sequence: TGTGCCAGCACCGGACAGTCATATGGCTACACCTTC. The rearrangement links TRBV6-6 to TRBJ1-2; D is perhaps TRBD1 (6 bases). The V gene's germline CDR1 is MNHNY and CDR2 SVGAGI (reference sequence). The CDR3 covers 12 residues. Trimming removed 7 bases from V and 5 bases from J, with 11 bases in between.

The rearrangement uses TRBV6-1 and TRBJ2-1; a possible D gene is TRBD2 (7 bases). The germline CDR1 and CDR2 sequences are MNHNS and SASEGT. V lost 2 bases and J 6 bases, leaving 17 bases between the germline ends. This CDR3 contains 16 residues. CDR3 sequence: CASSERRGGDFNEQFF. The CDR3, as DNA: TGTGCCAGCAGTGAACGTAGGGGGGGTGACTTCAATGAGCAGTTCTTC.

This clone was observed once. This CDR3 is CASSESPGGGYTF. The CDR3 DNA reads as TGTGCCAGCAGTGAAAGCCCCGGCGGTGGCTACACCTTC. The chain employs TRBV6-1 and TRBJ1-2; D ambiguous. Per germline, CDR1 MNHNS and CDR2 SASEGT. With 2 bases removed from V and 7 bases from J, the gap between germline ends came to 11 bases. The CDR3 spans 13 residues.

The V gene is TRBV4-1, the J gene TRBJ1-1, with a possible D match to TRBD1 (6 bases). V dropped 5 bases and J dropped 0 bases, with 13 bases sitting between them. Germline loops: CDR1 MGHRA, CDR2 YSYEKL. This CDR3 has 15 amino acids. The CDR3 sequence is CASSTNRDMNTEAFF. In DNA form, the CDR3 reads TGCGCCAGCAGCACCAACAGGGACATGAACACTGAAGCTTTCTTT.

CDR3 in DNA: TGTGCCAGCAGCCAAGCCACAGCCTATGGCTACACCTTC. It specifies CASSQATAYGYTF. V usage is TRBV4-2 and J usage is TRBJ1-2; D is unclear. Germline assignment: CDR1 LGHNA and CDR2 YNFKEQ. The CDR3 extends over 13 amino acids. V was trimmed by 1 base and J by 4 bases, leaving 7 bases between them.

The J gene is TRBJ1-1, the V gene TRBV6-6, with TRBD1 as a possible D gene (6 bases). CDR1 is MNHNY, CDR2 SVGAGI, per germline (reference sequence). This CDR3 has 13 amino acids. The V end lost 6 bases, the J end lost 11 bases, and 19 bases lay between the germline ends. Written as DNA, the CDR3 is TGTGCCAGCAGGACCCAGGGGAGCTCGAGGGCTTTCTTT. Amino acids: CASRTQGSSRAFF.